These 26 T cell receptor beta chains were sequenced from one sample in a study of T cell repertoires in cytomegalovirus infection. TCRdb fed the reads into MiXCR, producing one record per CDR3 protein. The sample yields approximately 500,000 distinct CDR3 sequences, 16% seen once. Sequencing was performed on CD8+ T cells from PBMCs. The receptors here all came from a human donor in good health (CMV status not recorded). Some clones in this sample may be carry-over from other donors' samples.

This clonotype has ten or more counts. The chain carries TRBV5-4 and TRBJ1-1, with D unclear. The CDR3 contains 21 residues. CDR1 SGHNT and CDR2 YYREEE come from the germline V gene (reference sequence). The V end was cut by 0 bases, the J end by 1 base, with 28 bases between. The CDR3 nucleotides read TGTGCCAGCAGCTTGGCCCAAGAAAAAACCTTCCTGATGGCAGGGAACACTGAAGCTTTCTTT. Encoded protein: CASSLAQEKTFLMAGNTEAFF.

There are a few counts of this clonotype. The rearrangement links TRBV9 to TRBJ2-1; 8 bases are a match to TRBD2. The CDR3 consists of 16 residues. V shed 0 bases and J 5 bases; nucleotides not matched to a gene: 7. CDR1 and CDR2 from the germline V gene are SGDLS and YYNGEE. CDR3 in DNA: TGTGCCAGCAGCGTAGTAACGAGCGGGAGTAACAATGAGCAGTTCTTC. Translated: CASSVVTSGSNNEQFF.

This clonotype has at least ten counts. Here the CDR3 reads CASSSGLAGELGYF. CDR3 DNA: TGTGCCAGCAGTTCGGGACTAGCGGGAGAGTTGGGGTACTTC. The chain links TRBV28 to TRBJ2-7; 14 bases are shared with TRBD2. CDR3 size: 14 residues. Germline V gene data show CDR1 as MDHEN and CDR2 as SYDVKM. Trimming removed 4 bases from V and 12 bases from J; junction bases left unmatched: 8.

The chain recombines TRBV5-1 with TRBJ1-5; D is undetermined. The CDR3 covers 14 residues. Germline CDR1 is SGHRS and CDR2 is YFSETQ. The V and J ends lost 0 bases and 5 bases respectively, with 9 bases between them. CDR3 sequence reads: CASSLGGLHQPQHF. The CDR3 nucleotides are TGCGCCAGCAGCTTGGGTGGGCTCCATCAGCCCCAGCATTTT.

This clonotype was counted between two and nine times. The chain recombines TRBV12-3 or TRBV12-4 with TRBJ2-7, with TRBD2 as a possible D gene (6 bases). The CDR3 consists of 15 residues. V gave up 3 bases and J gave up 2 bases, with 14 bases separating them. Here the CDR3 reads CASSLVLAPAYEQYF. CDR3 DNA sequence: TGTGCCAGCAGTTTGGTACTAGCCCCAGCCTACGAGCAGTACTTC.

The J gene is TRBJ1-1, the V gene TRBV6-5; D is perhaps TRBD1 (6 bases). This CDR3 spans 15 amino acids. Germline loops: CDR1 MNHEY, CDR2 SVGAGI. V was clipped by 0 bases and J by 6 bases, with 14 bases between them. In DNA form, the CDR3 reads TGTGCCAGCAGTTACTCTCGGGGGGCAGGTGCTGAAGCTTTCTTT. This gives the protein CASSYSRGAGAEAFF.

The chain carries TRBV4-1 and TRBJ2-2, with 9 bases aligning to TRBD2. This CDR3 is built from 18 residues. Germline CDR1 is MGHRA and CDR2 is YSYEKL. V lost 0 bases to trimming and J lost 1 base; unmatched junction nucleotides: 6. This CDR3 reads CASSQDSPSGMNTGELFF. The CDR3 DNA is TGCGCCAGCAGCCAAGATAGCCCTAGCGGGATGAACACCGGGGAGCTGTTTTTT.

This chain connects TRBV27 to TRBJ2-3, with 7 nucleotides matching TRBD2. The germline CDR1 and CDR2 sequences are MNHEY and SMNVEV (reference sequence). Germline trimming cut 6 bases from V and 6 bases from J; bases unmatched to any gene: 6. The CDR3 has 13 amino acids. This chain's CDR3 is CASRYSGPDTQYF. Here the CDR3 DNA reads TGTGCCAGCAGATATAGCGGGCCGGATACGCAGTATTTT.

The chain couples TRBV12-3 or TRBV12-4 to TRBJ1-4; D remains unclear. The CDR3 covers 9 residues. V shed 9 bases and J shed 8 bases, with 4 bases lying between them. CDR3 nucleotides: TGTGCCAGACAGGAAAAACTGTTTTTT. Its translation: CARQEKLFF.

The sample holds many counts of this clonotype. The V gene is TRBV7-6, the J gene TRBJ1-6; the D is unclear. The CDR3 covers 16 residues. Per germline, CDR1 SGHVS and CDR2 FNYEAQ. V was trimmed by 5 bases and J by 7 bases, leaving 18 bases between them. The CDR3 is CASSAVLRTANSPLHF. The CDR3 DNA is TGTGCCAGCAGCGCAGTTTTGCGGACGGCAAATTCACCCCTCCACTTT. Looking up the rest from reference TRBV7-6 and TRBJ1-6 gives the full variable domain: GAGVSQSPRYKVTKRGQDVALRCDPISGHVSLYWYRQALGQGPEFLTYFNYEAQQDKSGLPNDRFSAERPEGSISTLTIQRTEQRDSAMYRCASSAVLRTANSPLHFGNGTRLTVT.

This clonotype has at least ten counts. The chain employs TRBV14 and TRBJ2-6, with a weak D call TRBD2 (5 bases). V lost 0 bases and J 13 bases, leaving 19 bases between the germline ends. CDR1 is SGHDN, CDR2 FVKESK, per germline. CDR3 length: 16 amino acids. The CDR3 sequence: CASSQEVSANPRVLTF. The CDR3 DNA reads as TGTGCCAGCAGCCAAGAGGTTAGCGCTAATCCAAGGGTCCTGACTTTC.

For this clonotype: The conserved phenylalanine or tryptophan is not found at the CDR3 terminus, so this likely reflects a read error. V is TRBV10-2 and J is TRBJ2-7, with TRBD2 matching 10 bases. Germline V gives CDR1 WSHSY, CDR2 SAAADI. The CDR3 has 16 residues. J lost 3 bases, V lost 10 bases, and 15 bases had no gene match. CDR3 nucleotides: TGCGCCACCTCAGGGTACCTAGCGGGAGATAGCTACGAGCAGTACTTA. Protein sequence: CATSGYLAGDSYEQYL.

Here the CDR3 DNA reads TGCAGCGTGGACAGGGTGAAATATGGCTACACCTTC. Its translation is CSVDRVKYGYTF. The genes are TRBV29-1 and TRBJ1-2, with TRBD1 matching over 8 bases. V lost 6 bases, J lost 5 bases, and 5 bases stayed unmatched. CDR1 is SQVTM, CDR2 ANQGSEA, per germline. CDR3 length: 12 amino acids.

The chain joins TRBV10-2 to TRBJ1-4; D is unresolved. Germline V gene data show CDR1 as WSHSY and CDR2 as SAAADI. The V end was cut by 10 bases, the J end by 4 bases, with 16 bases between. The CDR3 consists of 14 residues. The CDR3 loop reads CATTQETFNEKLFF. The CDR3, as DNA: TGCGCCACGACTCAGGAAACCTTTAATGAAAAACTGTTTTTT.

A note on this clonotype: It may be a read error: a sequence one base away is much more abundant. CDR3 coding DNA: TGTGCCAATAGTGCTGCAACAGGGGGCGGCTATGGCTACACCTTC. Amino acid sequence: CANSAATGGGYGYTF. The chain has TRBV19 and TRBJ1-2; 9 bases line up with TRBD1. The CDR3 covers 15 residues. Per germline, CDR1 LNHDA and CDR2 SQIVND (reference sequence). Using reference TRBV19 and TRBJ1-2 for the parts outside the CDR3, the full variable domain is DGGITQSPKYLFRKEGQNVTLSCEQNLNHDAMYWYRQDPGQGLRLIYYSQIVNDFQKGDIAEGYSVSREKKESFPLTVTSAQKNPTAFYLCANSAATGGGYGYTFGSGTRLTVV.

This clonotype was seen at least ten times. V and J are TRBV6-5 and TRBJ2-6; 8 bases are a match to TRBD1. The CDR3 consists of 18 residues. Germline CDR1 is MNHEY and CDR2 is SVGAGI. V lost 0 bases and J lost 0; bases outside the gene matches: 4. This CDR3 is CASSYSGTGHSGANVLTF. The CDR3 DNA reads as TGTGCCAGCAGTTACTCGGGGACAGGCCACTCTGGGGCCAACGTCCTGACTTTC.

About this clonotype: A much bigger clone sits one base away, suggesting this may be a read error. The chain links TRBV28 to TRBJ2-1; the D gene could be TRBD1 or TRBD2 (6 bases each). CDR3 size: 16 residues. The ends were cut back, 3 bases at V and 12 bases at J, with 24 bases in the middle. The germline CDR1 and CDR2 sequences are MDHEN and SYDVKM. The CDR3 reads CASSFPLEGERDVQFF. CDR3 in DNA: TGTGCCAGCAGTTTCCCGTTGGAGGGGGAAAGGGATGTGCAGTTCTTC.

This clonotype was observed a handful of times. The J gene is TRBJ1-2, the V gene TRBV28; the match to TRBD1 covers 8 bases. Germline lookup yields CDR1 MDHEN and CDR2 SYDVKM. This CDR3 region has 16 residues. With 6 bases clipped from V and 4 bases from J, the junction kept 13 bases outside the gene matches. The CDR3: CASSADRALTGYGYTF. CDR3 sequence (DNA): TGTGCCAGCAGCGCGGACAGGGCTCTAACGGGCTATGGCTACACCTTC.

This clonotype occurred a few times. DNA for the CDR3: TGCGCCAGCAGCCAGAGACAGGGGGTGAACACTGAAGCTTTCTTT. This encodes CASSQRQGVNTEAFF. The chain combines TRBV4-1 with TRBJ1-1; TRBD1 matches 9 bases. This CDR3 has 15 residues. From germline, CDR1 is MGHRA and CDR2 YSYEKL. The V gene end was trimmed by 3 bases and the J gene end by 0 bases; junction bases not matched to a gene: 2.

The chain recombines TRBV2 with TRBJ1-2; D might be TRBD1 (6 bases). Looked up from germline, CDR1 is SNHLY and CDR2 is FYNNEI. The CDR3 has 11 amino acids. Trimming removed 10 bases from V and 14 bases from J, with 20 bases in between. The CDR3 loop is CATTFQGQGTF. The DNA of the CDR3 is TGTGCCACCACCTTCCAGGGGCAAGGGACCTTC.

The V call is TRBV20-1, the J call TRBJ2-3; 9 bases map to TRBD2. The length of the CDR3 is 16 residues. With 6 bases clipped from V and 3 bases from J, the junction kept 13 bases outside the gene matches. The germline CDR1 and CDR2 sequences are DFQATT and SNEGSKA (reference sequence). The CDR3 here is CSALGGAGGPTDTQYF. DNA of the CDR3: TGCAGTGCACTGGGAGGGGCGGGAGGGCCGACAGATACGCAGTATTTT.

This clonotype showed up just once. This may be a read error: a much more frequent sequence differs by one nucleotide. V usage is TRBV7-8 and J usage is TRBJ2-1; D ambiguous. CDR1 is SGHVS, CDR2 FQNEAQ, per germline. V lost 4 bases, J lost 4 bases, and 11 bases lay in between. The CDR3 covers 14 residues. CDR3 nucleotides: TGTGCCAGCAGCTACCGACTGTCGTACAATGAGCAGTTCTTC. Translation: CASSYRLSYNEQFF.

This clonotype was picked up many times. The chain recombines TRBV28 with TRBJ2-1, with TRBD1 matching 12 bases. Trimming at V came to 2 bases and at J to 2 bases, leaving 1 base not matched to a gene. The CDR3 runs 16 residues. Germline-derived CDR1 and CDR2 are MDHEN and SYDVKM. CDR3 protein: CASSLGTGGPYNEQFF. The DNA of the CDR3 is TGTGCCAGCAGTTTAGGGACAGGGGGCCCCTACAATGAGCAGTTCTTC.

This clonotype was detected many times. This chain uses TRBV6-5 with TRBJ1-1; D gene uncertain. CDR1 is MNHEY and CDR2 is SVGAGI in the germline V gene. V lost 0 bases to trimming and J lost 1 base, with 9 bases between them. CDR3 size: 15 residues. Written as DNA, the CDR3 is TGTGCCAGCAGTTACTCGAGGCAGGAGAACACTGAAGCTTTCTTT. Protein product: CASSYSRQENTEAFF.

This clonotype has at least ten counts. The V call is TRBV28, the J call TRBJ2-3, with TRBD1 as a possible D gene (5 bases). Per the germline V gene, CDR1 is MDHEN and CDR2 is SYDVKM. The V and J ends lost 2 bases and 3 bases respectively, with 12 bases between them. The CDR3 extends over 15 amino acids. The CDR3 DNA reads TGTGCCAGCAGTTTAGTAGGGGATGGGACAGATACGCAGTATTTT. Translating gives CASSLVGDGTDTQYF.

This clonotype was picked up many times. V gene TRBV27 combines with J gene TRBJ2-6, with 7 bases lining up with TRBD1. Trimming took 5 bases from V and 4 from J; bases not matched to a gene: 8. The CDR3 spans 16 residues. CDR1 and CDR2 from the germline V gene are MNHEY and SMNVEV (reference sequence). CDR3 nucleotide sequence: TGTGCCAGCAGTCCTCGCAGGGGGAACGGGGCCAACGTCCTGACTTTC. It translates to CASSPRRGNGANVLTF.